A single T cell receptor beta chain is shown here with its context. Its cognate antigen is unknown. Both 60 Vbeta primers and 13 Jbeta primers went into the PCR. Some clones are missing from TCRdb's copy, which holds only in-frame ones; the method was immunoSEQ multiplex PCR. The sample yields about 180,000 clones, over 75% seen once. The data stem from a study of cytomegalovirus exposure and HLA in healthy donors. Whole-study results and caveats: Follow-up analysis found HLA locus-dependent TCR association rates, highest for DRB1 and lowest for HLA-C. A few of the chains that were CMV-associated were confirmed in vitro to be specific for CMV antigens. Previous analysis showed most TCR beta V segments were productive about 90% or about 30% of the time. By a later analysis, the bulk of CMV-associated TCR beta chains appeared HLA-restricted.

Germline CDR1 is LGHNA and CDR2 is YSLEER. The length of the CDR3 is 14 residues. The junction had 2 bases not matched to a gene; V was cut back by 1 base and J by 6 bases. This chain uses TRBV4-3 with TRBJ2-7; TRBD2 aligns across 11 bases. The receptor was derived from a man in his 60s in good health and CMV-seronegative. The specimen sequenced was PBMCs. CDR3 loop: CASSQGGLAGEQYF. CDR3 bases: TGCGCCAGCAGCCAAGGTGGACTAGCGGGCGAGCAGTACTTC.